The 13 T cell receptor beta chains listed next were all sequenced from one sample in a study of blood T cell repertoires in COVID-19 (dated by TCRdb to about 2020). Libraries were made using the immunoSEQ multiplex PCR assay. Entries here come from immuneACCESS through TCRdb and include only in-frame sequences with V and J called. Some clones fail to appear in such tables; in the studies checked, an unresolved V gene covers under half of the shortfall, and the cause of the remainder is unknown. This sample gives 160,000 or so clones in total; 80% to 90% of them show up just once. 3% to 4% of the sample lies in the top ten. Sequenced: peripheral blood. The receptors come from a woman aged 60-70 years who had recovered from COVID-19.

This clone was detected only once. The J gene is TRBJ2-7, the V gene TRBV5-8; TRBD1 agrees at 10 bases. Trimming removed 3 bases from V and 3 bases from J; junction bases left unmatched: 9. CDR1 is SGHTS and CDR2 is YDEGEE in the germline V gene. This CDR3 region has 16 residues. The CDR3 DNA reads TGTGCCAGCAGCTCACCGGCGGGGACAGGGGACTACGAGCAGTACTTC. Its protein is CASSSPAGTGDYEQYF.

The genes are TRBV3-1 (or the pseudogene TRBV3-2) and TRBJ1-6, with 7 bases matching TRBD1. The CDR3 runs 14 residues. The J segment lost 14 bases and the V segment lost 4 bases, leaving 11 bases of the junction unmatched. Looked up from germline, CDR1 is LGHDT and CDR2 is YNNKEL (reference sequence). The CDR3 DNA follows: TGTGCCAGCAGCCTAGGGACAGAAGGAGTGTCCCTCCACTTT. Amino acid sequence: CASSLGTEGVSLHF.

The rearrangement links TRBV5-8 to TRBJ1-1, with 7 bases identical to TRBD1. Germline loops: CDR1 SGHTS, CDR2 YDEGEE. This CDR3 contains 12 residues. V was clipped by 6 bases and J by 8 bases; unmatched bases: 7. This CDR3 is CASIARGQEAFF. The CDR3 DNA reads TGTGCCAGCATTGCGAGGGGACAGGAAGCTTTCTTT. The variable domain in full, with the rest retrieved from reference TRBV5-8 and TRBJ1-1, is EAGVTQSPTHLIKTRGQQATLRCSPISGHTSVYWYQQALGLGLQFLLWYDEGEERNRGNFPPRFSGRQFPNYSSELNVNALELEDSALYLCASIARGQEAFFGQGTRLTVV.

This clone was found once. Distinct nucleotide sequences in the sample also encode this CDR3. V and J are TRBV28 and TRBJ1-5; 7 bases fit TRBD1. After removal of 9 bases from V and 2 bases from J, the junction contained 1 base not matched to a gene. Germline V CDR1 and CDR2: MDHEN, SYDVKM. The CDR3 is 12 amino acids. The DNA of the CDR3 is TGTGCCAGTGGACAGGGCAATCAGCCCCAGCATTTT. It is translated as CASGQGNQPQHF. Together with reference TRBV28 and TRBJ1-5, the CDR3 gives the full variable domain: DVKVTQSSRYLVKRTGEKVFLECVQDMDHENMFWYRQDPGLGLRLIYFSYDVKMKEKGDIPEGYSVSREKKERFSLILESASTNQTSMYLCASGQGNQPQHFGDGTRLSIL.

V gene TRBV12-3 or TRBV12-4 combines with J gene TRBJ1-1; D gene uncertain. V lost 6 bases and J 1 base, leaving 9 bases between the germline ends. The CDR3 is 13 amino acids. The CDR3 DNA reads as TGTGCCAGCAGATCGGCGGGGAACACTGAAGCTTTCTTT. Amino acid sequence: CASRSAGNTEAFF.

This chain uses TRBV18 with TRBJ2-3, with TRBD2 identical over 11 bases. The CDR3 is 15 amino acids. The germline V gene encodes CDR1 KGHSH and CDR2 LQKENI. The junction had 5 bases not matched to a gene; V was cut back by 1 base and J by 8 bases. The CDR3 loop reads CASSPLTSGEGTQYF. Written as DNA, the CDR3 is TGTGCCAGCTCACCACTGACTAGCGGGGAAGGTACGCAGTATTTT. The variable domain in full, completed from reference TRBV18 and TRBJ2-3, reads NAGVMQNPRHLVRRRGQEARLRCSPMKGHSHVYWYRQLPEEGLKFMVYLQKENIIDESGMPKERFSAEFPKEGPSILRIQQVVRGDSAAYFCASSPLTSGEGTQYFGPGTRLTVL.

A note on this clone: One end of the junction is discordant with germline, which a read error may explain. As DNA, the CDR3 is TGTGCCAGCAGGGAAGGGGGACAGTTTTTTAATGAGCAGTTCTTC. As protein: CASREGGQFFNEQFF. The V gene is TRBV2, the J gene TRBJ2-1, with 7 bases aligning to TRBD1. Per germline, CDR1 SNHLY and CDR2 FYNNEI. The CDR3 loop spans 15 amino acids.

J is TRBJ1-1 and V is TRBV19; D unclear. The CDR3 runs to 13 residues. V lost 8 bases and J 1 base, leaving 11 bases between the germline ends. Germline-derived CDR1 and CDR2 are LNHDA and SQIVND (reference sequence). The CDR3 bases are TGTGCCAGTTCACAGAGAGAGAACACTGAAGCTTTCTTT. Its translation: CASSQRENTEAFF. The variable domain in full, completed from reference TRBV19 and TRBJ1-1, reads DGGITQSPKYLFRKEGQNVTLSCEQNLNHDAMYWYRQDPGQGLRLIYYSQIVNDFQKGDIAEGYSVSREKKESFPLTVTSAQKNPTAFYLCASSQRENTEAFFGQGTRLTVV.

V gene TRBV28 combines with J gene TRBJ2-7, with D possibly being TRBD2 (6 bases). Germline V CDR1 and CDR2: MDHEN, SYDVKM. V lost 5 bases and J lost 0, with 23 bases in between. CDR3 length equals 18 residues. The CDR3 bases are TGTGCCAGCAGTCCCGGCGGGGCAGGGACCCCGAACTCCTACGAGCAGTACTTC. It translates to CASSPGGAGTPNSYEQYF.

The chain employs TRBV7-2 and TRBJ2-3, with 11 bases that match TRBD2. Germline-derived CDR1 and CDR2 are SGHTA and FQGNSA. The J segment lost 5 bases and the V segment lost 2 bases, leaving 3 bases of the junction unmatched. CDR3 length: 15 residues. The CDR3 protein is CASSLNSGGGDTQYF. The DNA of the CDR3 is TGTGCCAGCAGCTTAAATAGCGGGGGGGGAGATACGCAGTATTTT. The complete variable domain, with remaining parts taken from reference TRBV7-2 and TRBJ2-3, reads GAGVSQSPSNKVTEKGKDVELRCDPISGHTALYWYRQSLGQGLEFLIYFQGNSAPDKSGLPSDRFSAERTGGSVSTLTIQRTQQEDSAVYLCASSLNSGGGDTQYFGPGTRLTVL.

The chain recombines TRBV29-1 with TRBJ2-7; TRBD1 agrees at 7 bases. With V trimmed by 4 bases and J by 6 bases, 9 bases remained unmatched. The CDR3 loop spans 13 amino acids. Germline V gene lookup returns CDR1 SQVTM and CDR2 ANQGSEA. Here the CDR3 DNA reads TGCAGCGTTGTCATATTTACAGGGGCCGAGCAGTACTTC. It specifies CSVVIFTGAEQYF.

This chain links TRBV11-2 with TRBJ1-2; D is undetermined. Germline-derived CDR1 and CDR2 are SGHAT and FQNNGV. The CDR3 totals 14 residues. V lost 1 base and J 1 base, leaving 7 bases between the germline ends. The CDR3: CASSLGGYNYGYTF. The CDR3 DNA reads TGTGCCAGCAGCTTAGGAGGTTATAACTATGGCTACACCTTC.

In nucleotides, the CDR3 is TGTGCCAGCAGCTTAACGGTACAGAAGGAGACCCAGTACTTC. It is translated as CASSLTVQKETQYF. The rearrangement links TRBV7-2 to TRBJ2-5; no clear D gene. This CDR3 region has 14 residues. V gave up 2 bases and J gave up 5 bases, with 12 bases separating them. In germline, CDR1 is SGHTA, CDR2 FQGNSA.